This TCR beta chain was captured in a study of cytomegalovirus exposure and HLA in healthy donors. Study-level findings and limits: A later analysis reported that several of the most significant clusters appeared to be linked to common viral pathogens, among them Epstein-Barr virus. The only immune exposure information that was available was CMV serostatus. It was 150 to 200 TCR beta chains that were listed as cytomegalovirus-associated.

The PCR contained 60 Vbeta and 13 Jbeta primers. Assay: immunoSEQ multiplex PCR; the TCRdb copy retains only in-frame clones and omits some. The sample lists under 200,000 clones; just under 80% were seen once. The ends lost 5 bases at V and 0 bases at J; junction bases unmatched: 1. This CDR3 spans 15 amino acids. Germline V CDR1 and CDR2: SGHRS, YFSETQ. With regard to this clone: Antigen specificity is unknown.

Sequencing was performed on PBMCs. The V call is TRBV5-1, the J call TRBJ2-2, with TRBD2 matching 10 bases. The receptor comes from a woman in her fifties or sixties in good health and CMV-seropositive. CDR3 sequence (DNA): TGCGCCAGCAGTAGCGGGGGGACGAACACCGGGGAGCTGTTTTTT. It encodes CASSSGGTNTGELFF.